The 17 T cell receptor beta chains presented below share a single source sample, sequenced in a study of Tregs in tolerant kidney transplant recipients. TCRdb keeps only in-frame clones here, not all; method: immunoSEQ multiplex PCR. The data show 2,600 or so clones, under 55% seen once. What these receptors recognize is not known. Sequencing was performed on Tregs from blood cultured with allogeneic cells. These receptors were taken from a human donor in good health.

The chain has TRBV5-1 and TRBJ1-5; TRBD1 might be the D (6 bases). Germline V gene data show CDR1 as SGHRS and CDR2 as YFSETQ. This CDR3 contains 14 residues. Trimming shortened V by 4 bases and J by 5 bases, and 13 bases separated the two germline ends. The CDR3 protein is CASSLSGGHQPQHF. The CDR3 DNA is TGCGCCAGCAGCCTATCGGGGGGGCATCAGCCCCAGCATTTT.

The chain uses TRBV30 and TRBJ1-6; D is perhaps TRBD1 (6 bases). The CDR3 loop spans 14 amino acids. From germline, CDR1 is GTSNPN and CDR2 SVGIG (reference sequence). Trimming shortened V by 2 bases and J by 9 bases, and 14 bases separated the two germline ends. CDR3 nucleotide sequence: TGTGCCTGGAGTTTGGACAGCCGAACTTCACCCCTCCACTTT. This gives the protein CAWSLDSRTSPLHF.

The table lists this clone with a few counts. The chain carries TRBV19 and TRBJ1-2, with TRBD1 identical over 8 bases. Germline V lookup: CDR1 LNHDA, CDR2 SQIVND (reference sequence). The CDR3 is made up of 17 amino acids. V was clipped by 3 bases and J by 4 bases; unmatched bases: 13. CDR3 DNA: TGTGCCAGTAGTATCGGGACAGGAGTAGGAAGCGGCTATGGCTACACCTTC. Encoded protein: CASSIGTGVGSGYGYTF.

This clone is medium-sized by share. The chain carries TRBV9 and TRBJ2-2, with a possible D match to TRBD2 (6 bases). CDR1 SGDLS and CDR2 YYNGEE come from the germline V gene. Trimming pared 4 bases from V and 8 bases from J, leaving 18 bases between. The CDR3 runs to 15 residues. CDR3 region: CASSSLAGRGGELFF. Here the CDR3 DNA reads TGTGCCAGCAGCTCTCTGGCGGGGCGAGGTGGGGAGCTGTTTTTT.

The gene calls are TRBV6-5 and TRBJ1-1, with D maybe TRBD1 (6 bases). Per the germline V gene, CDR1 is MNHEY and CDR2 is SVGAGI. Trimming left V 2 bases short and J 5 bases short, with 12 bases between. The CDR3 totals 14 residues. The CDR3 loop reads CASSYPGAGTEAFF. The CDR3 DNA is TGTGCCAGCAGTTACCCGGGGGCTGGAACTGAAGCTTTCTTT.

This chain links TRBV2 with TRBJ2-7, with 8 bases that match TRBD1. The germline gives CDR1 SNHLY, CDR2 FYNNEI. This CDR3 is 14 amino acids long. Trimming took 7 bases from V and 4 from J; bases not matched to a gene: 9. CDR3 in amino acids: CASNGQGRNYEQYF. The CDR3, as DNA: TGTGCCAGCAACGGACAGGGACGGAATTACGAGCAGTACTTC. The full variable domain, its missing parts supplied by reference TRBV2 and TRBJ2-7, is EPEVTQTPSHQVTQMGQEVILRCVPISNHLYFYWYRQILGQKVEFLVSFYNNEISEKSEIFDDQFSVERPDGSNFTLKIRSTKLEDSAMYFCASNGQGRNYEQYFGPGTRLTVT.

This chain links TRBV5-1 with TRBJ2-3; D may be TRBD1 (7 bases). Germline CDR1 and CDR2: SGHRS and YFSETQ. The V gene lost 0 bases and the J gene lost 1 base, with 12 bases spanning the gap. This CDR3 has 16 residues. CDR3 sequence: CASSLGQGGRTDTQYF. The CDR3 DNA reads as TGCGCCAGCAGCTTGGGACAGGGAGGACGCACAGATACGCAGTATTTT.

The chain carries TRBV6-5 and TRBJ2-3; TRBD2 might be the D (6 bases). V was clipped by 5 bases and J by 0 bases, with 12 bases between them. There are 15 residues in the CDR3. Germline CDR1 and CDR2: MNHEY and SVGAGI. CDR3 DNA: TGTGCCAGCAGTGTGCTAGCGACTAGCACAGATACGCAGTATTTT. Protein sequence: CASSVLATSTDTQYF.

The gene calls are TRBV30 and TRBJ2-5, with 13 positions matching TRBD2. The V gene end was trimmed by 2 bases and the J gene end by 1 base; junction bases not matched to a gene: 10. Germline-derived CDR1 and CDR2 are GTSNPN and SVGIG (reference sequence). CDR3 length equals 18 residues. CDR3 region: CAWSIFRTSGGTQETQYF. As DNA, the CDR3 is TGTGCCTGGAGTATTTTTCGGACTAGCGGGGGTACCCAAGAGACCCAGTACTTC.

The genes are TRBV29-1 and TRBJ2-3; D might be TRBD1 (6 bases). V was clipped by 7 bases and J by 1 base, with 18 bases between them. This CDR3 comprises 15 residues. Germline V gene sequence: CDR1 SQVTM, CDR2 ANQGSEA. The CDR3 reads CSAPPQGLGTDTQYF. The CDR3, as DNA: TGCAGCGCACCCCCACAGGGCTTAGGCACAGATACGCAGTATTTT.

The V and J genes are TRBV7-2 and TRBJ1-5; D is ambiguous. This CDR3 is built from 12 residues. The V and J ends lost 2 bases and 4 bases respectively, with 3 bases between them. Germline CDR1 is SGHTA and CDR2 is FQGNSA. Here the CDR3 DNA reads TGTGCCAGCAGCTTATTTAATCAGCCCCAGCATTTT. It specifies CASSLFNQPQHF.

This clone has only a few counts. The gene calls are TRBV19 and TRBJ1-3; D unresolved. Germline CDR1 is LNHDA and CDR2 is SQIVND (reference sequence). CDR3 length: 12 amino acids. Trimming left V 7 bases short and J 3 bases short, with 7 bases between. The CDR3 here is CASNRIGNTIYF. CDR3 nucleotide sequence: TGTGCCAGTAATAGAATTGGAAACACCATATATTTT.

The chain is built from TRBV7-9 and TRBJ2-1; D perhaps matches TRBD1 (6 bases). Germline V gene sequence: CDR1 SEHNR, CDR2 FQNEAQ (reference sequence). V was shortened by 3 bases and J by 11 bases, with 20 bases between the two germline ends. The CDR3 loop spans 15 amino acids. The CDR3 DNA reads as TGTGCCAGCAGCTTGCCAGGGATACGCACAGGGAAGCAGTTCTTC. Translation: CASSLPGIRTGKQFF.

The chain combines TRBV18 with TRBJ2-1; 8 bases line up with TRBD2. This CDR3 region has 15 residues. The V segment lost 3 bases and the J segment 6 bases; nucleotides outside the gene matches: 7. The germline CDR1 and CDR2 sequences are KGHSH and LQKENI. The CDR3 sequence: CASSPSSGLFNEQFF. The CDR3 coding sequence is TGTGCCAGCTCACCCTCTAGCGGGCTCTTCAATGAGCAGTTCTTC.

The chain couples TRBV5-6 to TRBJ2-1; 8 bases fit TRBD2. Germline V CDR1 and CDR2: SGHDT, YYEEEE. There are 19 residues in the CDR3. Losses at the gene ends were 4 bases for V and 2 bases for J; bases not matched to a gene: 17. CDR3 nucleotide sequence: TGTGCCAGCAGCCGAAAGAAGCGGGGGCCCAAAACCCCCTACAATGAGCAGTTCTTC. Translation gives CASSRKKRGPKTPYNEQFF.

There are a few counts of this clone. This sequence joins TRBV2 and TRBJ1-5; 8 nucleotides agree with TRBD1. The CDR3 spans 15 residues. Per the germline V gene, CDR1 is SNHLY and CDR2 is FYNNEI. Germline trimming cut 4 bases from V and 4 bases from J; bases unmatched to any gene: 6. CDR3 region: CASSGAQGGNQPQHF. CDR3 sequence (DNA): TGTGCCAGCAGTGGTGCACAGGGGGGGAATCAGCCCCAGCATTTT. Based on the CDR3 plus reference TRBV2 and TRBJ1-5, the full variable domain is EPEVTQTPSHQVTQMGQEVILRCVPISNHLYFYWYRQILGQKVEFLVSFYNNEISEKSEIFDDQFSVERPDGSNFTLKIRSTKLEDSAMYFCASSGAQGGNQPQHFGDGTRLSIL.

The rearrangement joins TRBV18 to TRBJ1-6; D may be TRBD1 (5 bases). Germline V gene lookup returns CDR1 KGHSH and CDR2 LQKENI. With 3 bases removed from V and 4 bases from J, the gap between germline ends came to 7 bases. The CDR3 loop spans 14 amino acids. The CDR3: CASSPTVYNSPLHF. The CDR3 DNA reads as TGTGCCAGCTCACCGACAGTTTATAATTCACCCCTCCACTTT.